Each of the 20 T cell receptor beta chains below was sequenced from the same sample in a study of blood T cell repertoires in COVID-19. Profiling relied on immunoSEQ multiplex PCR, and the TCRdb table lists in-frame clones only, not all of them. The repertoire holds 150,000 to 200,000 clones, with roughly 83% as singletons. Sequencing was carried out using peripheral blood. The receptors shown here come from a woman in her forties with COVID-19, enrolled during active disease.

This clone has a count of ten or more. The rearrangement links TRBV5-1 to TRBJ1-1; tentative D call: TRBD1 (5 bases). V was cut by 4 bases and J by 1 base, with 8 bases left in between. Germline V gives CDR1 SGHRS, CDR2 YFSETQ. This CDR3 comprises 13 residues. The CDR3 DNA is TGCGCCAGCAGCCCCGGACAGAACACTGAAGCTTTCTTT. Translating gives CASSPGQNTEAFF.

The chain carries TRBV4-3 and TRBJ2-7, with a tentative D call TRBD1 (6 bases). Deletions cut 4 bases from V and 6 bases from J, with 22 bases between. This CDR3 is built from 16 residues. Germline lookup yields CDR1 LGHNA and CDR2 YSLEER. The CDR3 region is CASSLNPQGGGAEQYF. CDR3 coding DNA: TGCGCCAGCAGCCTTAATCCCCAGGGTGGGGGCGCCGAGCAGTACTTC.

This rearrangement joins TRBV5-1 to TRBJ2-2, with D possibly being TRBD2 (6 bases). From germline, CDR1 is SGHRS and CDR2 YFSETQ. This CDR3 is 13 amino acids long. Trimming pared 5 bases from V and 7 bases from J, leaving 12 bases between. CDR3 protein: CASSVWEVGELFF. As DNA, the CDR3 is TGCGCCAGCAGTGTTTGGGAGGTCGGGGAGCTGTTTTTT.

A few counts support this clone. The chain joins TRBV2 to TRBJ1-5; TRBD1 agrees at 7 bases. V lost 6 bases and J lost 0; bases outside the gene matches: 5. The CDR3 totals 15 residues. CDR1 and CDR2 (germline): SNHLY, FYNNEI. Here the CDR3 DNA reads TGTGCCAGCAGGAAACAGGGGAATAGCAATCAGCCCCAGCATTTT. Translation: CASRKQGNSNQPQHF. Full variable domain (remainder filled in from reference TRBV2 and TRBJ1-5): EPEVTQTPSHQVTQMGQEVILRCVPISNHLYFYWYRQILGQKVEFLVSFYNNEISEKSEIFDDQFSVERPDGSNFTLKIRSTKLEDSAMYFCASRKQGNSNQPQHFGDGTRLSIL.

DNA for the CDR3: TGTGCCAGCAGCCTTCGGGGGGGCCAAATATTAAATGAGCAGTTCTTC. Translation gives CASSLRGGQILNEQFF. The V call is TRBV7-2, the J call TRBJ2-1, with TRBD2 identical over 8 bases. Looked up from germline, CDR1 is SGHTA and CDR2 is FQGNSA. J was trimmed by 7 bases and V by 5 bases; bases with no gene match: 13. CDR3 size: 16 residues.

The J gene is TRBJ2-5, the V gene TRBV5-1, with TRBD2 matching 8 bases. The germline CDR1 and CDR2 sequences are SGHRS and YFSETQ. CDR3 length: 14 amino acids. After removal of 2 bases from V and 2 bases from J, the junction contained 2 bases not matched to a gene. DNA for the CDR3: TGCGCCAGCAGCTTTACTAGCGGACAAGAGACCCAGTACTTC. Translated: CASSFTSGQETQYF.

The chain couples TRBV3-1 (or the pseudogene TRBV3-2) to TRBJ1-6, with D perhaps matching TRBD1 (6 bases). From germline, CDR1 is LGHDT and CDR2 YNNKEL (reference sequence). The length of the CDR3 is 15 residues. Trimming took off 2 bases at V and 10 bases at J, with 15 bases between the two ends. The DNA for the CDR3 is TGTGCCAGCAGCCAACGGACTGGGGGCAACTCACCCCTCCACTTT. Protein: CASSQRTGGNSPLHF.

This chain uses TRBV6-5 with TRBJ2-7; no definite D call. Germline CDR1 is MNHEY and CDR2 is SVGAGI. Trimming shortened V by 0 bases and J by 2 bases, and 11 bases separated the two germline ends. The CDR3 has 15 amino acids. CDR3 amino acids: CASSYSPGLPYEQYF. The CDR3 DNA reads as TGTGCCAGCAGTTACTCGCCGGGTTTGCCCTACGAGCAGTACTTC.

The gene calls are TRBV25-1 and TRBJ1-1, with D tentatively TRBD1 (5 bases). There are 13 residues in the CDR3. Trimming shortened V by 7 bases and J by 3 bases, and 12 bases separated the two germline ends. Per the germline V gene, CDR1 is MGHDK and CDR2 is SYGVNS. CDR3 nucleotide sequence: TGTGCCAGCAAACCGACAGTGTACACTGAAGCTTTCTTT. Translation: CASKPTVYTEAFF.

V is TRBV24-1 and J is TRBJ1-5; D remains unclear. V was shortened by 3 bases and J by 5 bases, with 10 bases between the two germline ends. The V gene's germline CDR1 is KGHDR and CDR2 SFDVKD. This CDR3 spans 14 amino acids. The CDR3 DNA sequence: TGTGCCACCAGTGATGGAGGAGTTCATCAGCCCCAGCATTTT. Its translation: CATSDGGVHQPQHF.

DNA for the CDR3: TGTGCCAGCAGCCGCCCGGGACAGGGGCTTAATGAAAAACTGTTTTTT. It translates to CASSRPGQGLNEKLFF. The chain combines TRBV14 with TRBJ1-4, with TRBD1 matching over 10 bases. The CDR3 extends over 16 amino acids. The germline V gene encodes CDR1 SGHDN and CDR2 FVKESK. Germline trimming cut 4 bases from V and 4 bases from J; bases unmatched to any gene: 6.

The table lists this clone with a few counts. This sequence joins TRBV3-1 (or the pseudogene TRBV3-2) and TRBJ1-2; a weak D match, TRBD1 (6 bases). Trimming shortened V by 1 base and J by 3 bases, and 15 bases separated the two germline ends. CDR1 and CDR2 (germline): LGHDT, YNNKEL (reference sequence). The CDR3 totals 16 residues. As DNA, the CDR3 is TGTGCCAGCAGCCAAGGGGATCCAGGGGCCTACTATGGCTACACCTTC. As protein: CASSQGDPGAYYGYTF.

The chain has TRBV18 and TRBJ1-6, with 8 positions matching TRBD1. Germline CDR1 and CDR2: KGHSH and LQKENI. V gave up 5 bases and J gave up 10 bases; unmatched junction bases: 7. This CDR3 is built from 14 residues. For the CDR3, the DNA is TGTGCCAGCTCAACGGAGACAGGGGAGTCACCCCTCCACTTT. It is translated as CASSTETGESPLHF.

The rearrangement uses TRBV6-1 and TRBJ1-5, with D maybe TRBD1 (5 bases). V shed 0 bases and J shed 0 bases, with 9 bases lying between them. Germline V lookup: CDR1 MNHNS, CDR2 SASEGT. This CDR3 comprises 16 residues. In DNA, the CDR3 is TGTGCCAGCAGTGAAGCGGGGGGTAGTAGCAATCAGCCCCAGCATTTT. Its translation: CASSEAGGSSNQPQHF.

The chain combines TRBV7-8 with TRBJ1-1; maybe TRBD1 (5 bases). The CDR3 length is 14 residues. V was clipped by 1 base and J by 5 bases, with 11 bases between them. The germline CDR1 and CDR2 sequences are SGHVS and FQNEAQ. The CDR3 DNA sequence: TGTGCCAGCAGCTTAGACAGGCCCGAAACTGAAGCTTTCTTT. Its protein is CASSLDRPETEAFF.

At least ten counts were recorded for this clone. V and J are TRBV2 and TRBJ2-5; D is undetermined. This CDR3 has 14 amino acids. Trimming removed 8 bases from V and 8 bases from J, with 21 bases in between. Germline-derived CDR1 and CDR2 are SNHLY and FYNNEI. The CDR3 nucleotides are TGTGCCAGCGGAGAAACGGGTCCCATTGAAACCCAGTACTTC. Translated, it gives CASGETGPIETQYF.

The genes are TRBV7-2 and TRBJ1-6; weak D call: TRBD1 (6 bases). Trimming shortened V by 5 bases and J by 3 bases, and 17 bases separated the two germline ends. This CDR3 is 17 amino acids long. The germline V gene encodes CDR1 SGHTA and CDR2 FQGNSA. CDR3: CASSPGRDRNYNSPLHF. The CDR3 nucleotides are TGTGCCAGCAGCCCGGGTAGAGACAGGAACTATAATTCACCCCTCCACTTT.

This clone was seen at least ten times. The gene calls are TRBV18 and TRBJ2-7, with 12 bases fitting TRBD1. Looked up from germline, CDR1 is KGHSH and CDR2 is LQKENI. This CDR3 region has 15 residues. Trimming removed 6 bases from V and 6 bases from J; junction bases left unmatched: 9. The CDR3 loop reads CASSQIGTGGGEQYF. The CDR3 coding sequence is TGTGCCAGCTCCCAGATTGGGACAGGGGGCGGCGAGCAGTACTTC.

The chain uses TRBV7-3 and TRBJ2-7; 11 positions agree with TRBD1. Trimming removed 5 bases from V and 2 bases from J; junction bases left unmatched: 11. CDR1 and CDR2 (germline): SGHTA, FQGTGA. The CDR3 length is 17 residues. DNA for the CDR3: TGTGCCAGCAGCCCATTTGAGAGGACAGGGGGCACCTACGAGCAGTACTTC. Its protein is CASSPFERTGGTYEQYF.

Here the CDR3 reads CASSSSPGIGEKLFF. In DNA form, the CDR3 reads TGTGCCAGTAGTTCGTCCCCAGGAATAGGTGAAAAACTGTTTTTT. This sequence joins TRBV19 and TRBJ1-4; no reliable D call. V was cut by 5 bases and J by 7 bases, with 17 bases left in between. In germline, CDR1 is LNHDA, CDR2 SQIVND (reference sequence). This CDR3 comprises 15 residues.